This entry describes one T cell receptor (beta chain). Its antigen is currently not known. Within one base of it there is no much larger clone, and no base qualities were kept. These data come from a study of CD8+ T cells in alopecia areata (dated by TCRdb to the late 2010s). About the investigation overall: The treated patients, all with moderate-to-severe alopecia areata, were enrolled in an open-label pilot trial of oral tofacitinib given at 5 to 10 mg twice daily. On the human side, TCRbeta sequencing was run on scalp tissue and on sorted CD4+ and CD8+ peripheral blood T cells from healthy controls and from alopecia areata patients with either patchy or totalis/universalis disease. Amplification of TCRbeta CDR3 regions was done by immunoSEQ multiplex PCR using 35 Vbeta forward primers and 13 Jbeta reverse primers. Patients received tofacitinib for 6 to 18 months and were then followed off drug for 6 months to check for delayed response and recurrence. For the treated patients, the SALT score, which quantifies what percentage of scalp surface area is affected, served as the measure of disease severity. High-throughput TCRbeta sequencing was used to examine T cell clonal expansion in alopecia areata in both the C3H/HeJ mouse model and human patients. Patients on tofacitinib were biopsied at baseline and after 4 and 24 weeks of treatment, and several of the patients also had a later scalp biopsy. RNA was obtained with the PAXgene miRNA kit for fixed scalp, the miRNeasy kit for PBMCs, and the RNeasy kit for mouse skin. Scalp clonality was compared across normal scalp (n=4), patchy alopecia areata scalp (n=8), and alopecia totalis/universalis scalp (n=8). Study-level results and caveats: Tofacitinib significantly lowered scalp clonality and the number of expanded CD8+ clones among the top 100 scalp clones. During tofacitinib treatment, many expanded lesional clones remained in scalp and blood, and this persistence may partly explain relapse after treatment is stopped. Because the treated cohort was small and had only one nonresponder, larger studies are needed to examine links between baseline CD8+ expansion and response. Unlike mouse skin, which is dominated by gammadelta T cells, normal human skin has resident alphabeta T cells that are also sequenced, and this complicates analysis of the scalp TCR repertoire. Compared with normal scalp, lesional scalp, particularly in alopecia totalis/universalis, had higher clonality and more expanded CD8+ clones, which suggests antigenic drive. Shared TCR sequences between patients were less evident than in mice, which may be partly attributable to HLA diversity in the patient population.

Library method: the immunoSEQ multiplex PCR assay. RNA was extracted from all samples and reverse transcribed into cDNA, which served as template for TCR sequencing. First-strand cDNA was synthesized using SuperScript III with a 2:1 mix of oligo-dT and random hexamers. Amplification bias was assessed with a synthetic immune receptor repertoire, and residual bias was removed computationally. The published analysis was carried out like this. Raw reads were preprocessed for error removal, and CDR3 was defined according to IMGT conventions as running from the conserved cysteine to phenylalanine. To get clonality, Shannon entropy was normalized by log2 of the number of productive unique TCRs and the result was subtracted from 1. Whether scalp clones were CD4 or CD8 was inferred by matching scalp TCRbeta sequences against CD4 and CD8 repertoires sorted from blood. Sourced from immuneACCESS, this table was stored by TCRdb with only in-frame sequences that have V and J called. A share of the clones is absent; for the studies checked, an unresolved V gene accounts for under half, and the remainder has no known explanation. V and J calls and clone size are those listed in that table; D and trimming were worked out from the DNA. Within this sample are about 210,000 clones, with roughly 64% of them counted one time only. Around 4.2% of the sample is held by the ten biggest clonotypes.

A distance of 7 bases separates the germline ends of V and J, which lose 5 bases and 5 bases respectively. CDR1 and CDR2 (SQVTM, ANQGSEA) derive from the germline V gene. The CDR3 covers 10 residues, taking in both the cysteine and the phenylalanine. Only the CDR3 region is kept as DNA, spanning 30 bases read in frame from base 1. The time point label corresponds to: more than three weeks on oral tofacitinib. In light of the paper, this sample's treatment or condition label describes: oral pan-JAK inhibitor, 5-10 mg twice daily. Lesional scalp punch biopsies and peripheral blood were collected from alopecia areata patients. PBMCs were isolated by density centrifugation and stained for CD3, CD4 and CD8, after which CD4+ and CD8+ T cells were sorted on a FACSAria.

Recombination linked TRBV29-1 to TRBJ2-7, with the D gene not clear enough to name. This receptor was identified in a human donor with alopecia areata. Sequenced material: CD4+ T cells sorted from blood, taken at week 4, from a patient treated with tofacitinib. This receptor has the CDR3 CSVFDNEQYF. The DNA is as follows: TGCAGCGTTTTCGACAACGAGCAGTACTTC.